This T cell receptor (beta chain) appears in the sequencing data of a study of response to subunit inactivated influenza vaccine. This clonotype was detected a few times. The CDR3 runs 15 residues. Germline-derived CDR1 and CDR2 are SGHKS and YYEKEE (reference sequence). The V gene end was trimmed by 4 bases and the J gene end by 4 bases; junction bases not matched to a gene: 8. TCRdb fed the RT-PCR reads into MiXCR, producing one record per CDR3 protein. The sample has about 530,000 distinct CDR3 sequences, 12% seen once. The source is a man aged 45 to 65 who received an inactivated influenza vaccine. This chain connects TRBV5-5 to TRBJ2-1, with 7 bases identical to TRBD2. Sample: PBMCs from blood, taken on the day of vaccination. The CDR3 spells CASSQGLYLYNEQFF. The DNA for the CDR3 is TGTGCCAGCAGCCAGGGACTATACCTTTACAATGAGCAGTTCTTC.